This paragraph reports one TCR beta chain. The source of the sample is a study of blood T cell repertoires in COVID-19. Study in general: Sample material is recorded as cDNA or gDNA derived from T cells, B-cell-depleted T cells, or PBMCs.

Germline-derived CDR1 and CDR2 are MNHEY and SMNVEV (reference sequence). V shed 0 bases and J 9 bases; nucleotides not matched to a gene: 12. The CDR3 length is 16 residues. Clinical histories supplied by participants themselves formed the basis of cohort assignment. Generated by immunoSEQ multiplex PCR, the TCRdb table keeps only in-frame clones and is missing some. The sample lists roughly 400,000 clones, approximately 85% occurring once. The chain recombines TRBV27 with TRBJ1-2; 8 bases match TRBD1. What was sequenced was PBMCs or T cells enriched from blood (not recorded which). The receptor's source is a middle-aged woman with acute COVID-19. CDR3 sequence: CASSLSWTGPSESYTF. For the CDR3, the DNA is TGTGCCAGCAGTTTATCCTGGACAGGGCCTAGTGAGAGCTACACCTTC.